Below, 10 T cell receptor beta chains from the same sample are listed, as sequenced in a study of ipilimumab plus nivolumab after autologous stem cell transplantation. Clones were sequenced by immunoSEQ multiplex PCR, and TCRdb holds only the in-frame ones, with some missing. Of about 43,000 clones listed, 70% to 90% are singletons. This material consisted of PBMCs, taken in a trial of ipilimumab plus nivolumab as post-transplant consolidation. The receptors here all came from a male donor with multiple myeloma.

The CDR3 here is CASSPVADGAFF. In nucleotides, the CDR3 is TGTGCCAGCTCACCAGTGGCCGACGGAGCTTTCTTT. The chain carries TRBV18 and TRBJ1-1; D is uncertain. Trimming shortened V by 2 bases and J by 10 bases, and 11 bases separated the two germline ends. This CDR3 comprises 12 residues. Germline CDR1 and CDR2: KGHSH and LQKENI.

This clone was detected once. V is TRBV5-5 and J is TRBJ1-2; the D gene is possibly TRBD1 (5 bases). The length of the CDR3 is 13 residues. Between the trimmed V and J ends, which lost 2 bases and 3 bases, there was a span of 8 bases. The germline CDR1 and CDR2 sequences are SGHKS and YYEKEE (reference sequence). The CDR3 region is CASSLRGDYGYTF. The CDR3 bases are TGTGCCAGCAGCTTACGGGGGGACTATGGCTACACCTTC.

J is TRBJ1-3 and V is TRBV5-6; D is unclear. Germline V CDR1 and CDR2: SGHDT, YYEEEE. The CDR3 is 17 amino acids. Trimming took 1 base from V and 0 from J, leaving 14 bases between them. In DNA form, the CDR3 reads TGTGCCAGCAGCTTGTTAGGCTTTGCCTACTCTGGAAACACCATATATTTT. This gives the protein CASSLLGFAYSGNTIYF.

The CDR3, as DNA: TGTGCCAGCAGTTACTCCTCAGGCCATGGGACTGAAGCTTTCTTT. Translated: CASSYSSGHGTEAFF. This rearrangement joins TRBV6-5 to TRBJ1-1; D gene uncertain. With 0 bases removed from V and 5 bases from J, the gap between germline ends came to 13 bases. Germline-derived CDR1 and CDR2 are MNHEY and SVGAGI. This CDR3 comprises 15 residues.

V usage is TRBV4-3 and J usage is TRBJ2-7; D gene uncertain. From germline, CDR1 is LGHNA and CDR2 YSLEER. The CDR3 has 14 residues. Trimming cost V 1 base and J 2 bases, with 9 bases left between them. CDR3 sequence: CASSQVAGPYEQYF. CDR3 DNA: TGCGCCAGCAGCCAAGTGGCCGGCCCCTACGAGCAGTACTTC.

Turning to this clone: Relative to the germline gene, one junction end is altered; a read error may explain this. This rearrangement joins TRBV5-4 to TRBJ1-6, with 9 bases that match TRBD1. Germline CDR1 and CDR2: SGHNT and YYREEE (reference sequence). The CDR3 covers 14 residues. Here the CDR3 DNA reads TGTGCCAGCAGATTGGACAGGGGTGGTTCACCCCTCCACTTT. Protein sequence: CASRLDRGGSPLHF.

The rearrangement joins TRBV7-6 to TRBJ1-6; D possibly corresponds to TRBD1 (5 bases). The germline CDR1 and CDR2 sequences are SGHVS and FNYEAQ. This CDR3 comprises 14 residues. Trimming stripped 5 bases from V and 8 bases from J, with 13 bases between. The CDR3 DNA reads as TGTGCCAGCAGCCTTGACCTAGGGGATTCACCCCTCCACTTT. It specifies CASSLDLGDSPLHF. The full variable domain, its missing parts supplied by reference TRBV7-6 and TRBJ1-6, is GAGVSQSPRYKVTKRGQDVALRCDPISGHVSLYWYRQALGQGPEFLTYFNYEAQQDKSGLPNDRFSAERPEGSISTLTIQRTEQRDSAMYRCASSLDLGDSPLHFGNGTRLTVT.

The rearrangement links TRBV19 to TRBJ2-7; D is possibly TRBD1 (6 bases). CDR1 is LNHDA and CDR2 is SQIVND in the germline V gene (reference sequence). V was cut by 5 bases and J by 2 bases, with 13 bases left in between. The CDR3 runs to 14 residues. CDR3 coding DNA: TGTGCCAGTAGTTATGGGGGCACCACCTACGAGCAGTACTTC. Amino acids: CASSYGGTTYEQYF.

The chain couples TRBV10-1 to TRBJ2-5, with TRBD1 as a possible D gene (5 bases). This CDR3 is built from 15 residues. Per germline, CDR1 WNHNN and CDR2 SYGVQD (reference sequence). V lost 0 bases to trimming and J lost 1 base, with 9 bases between them. The CDR3 region has the DNA TGCGCCAGCAGTGAGTCTGGACACCCCCAAGAGACCCAGTACTTC. It codes for CASSESGHPQETQYF.

The chain has TRBV18 and TRBJ1-1; a weak D match, TRBD1 (5 bases). The V gene lost 6 bases and the J gene lost 0 bases, with 17 bases spanning the gap. The CDR3 is made up of 16 amino acids. Germline CDR1 and CDR2: KGHSH and LQKENI. CDR3 DNA sequence: TGTGCCAGCTCCGCACAACCCGAGGGGATGAACACTGAAGCTTTCTTT. This sequence encodes CASSAQPEGMNTEAFF.